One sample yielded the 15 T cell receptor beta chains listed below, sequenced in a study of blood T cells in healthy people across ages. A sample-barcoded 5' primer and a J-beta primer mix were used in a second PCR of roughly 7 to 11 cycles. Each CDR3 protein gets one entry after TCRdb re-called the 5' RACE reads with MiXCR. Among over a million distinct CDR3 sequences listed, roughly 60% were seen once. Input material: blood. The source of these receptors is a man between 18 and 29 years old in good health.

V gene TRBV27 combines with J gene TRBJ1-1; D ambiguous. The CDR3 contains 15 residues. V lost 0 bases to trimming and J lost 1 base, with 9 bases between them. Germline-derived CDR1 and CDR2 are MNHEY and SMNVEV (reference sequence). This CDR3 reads CASSLSTVRNTEAFF. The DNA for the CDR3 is TGTGCCAGCAGTTTATCCACGGTGAGGAACACTGAAGCTTTCTTT.

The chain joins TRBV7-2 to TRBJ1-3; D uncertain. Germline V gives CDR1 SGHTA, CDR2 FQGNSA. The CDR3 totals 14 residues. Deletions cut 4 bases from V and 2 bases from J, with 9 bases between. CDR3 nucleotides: TGTGCCAGCAGCTCCGGACTAGCTGGAAACACCATATATTTT. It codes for CASSSGLAGNTIYF.

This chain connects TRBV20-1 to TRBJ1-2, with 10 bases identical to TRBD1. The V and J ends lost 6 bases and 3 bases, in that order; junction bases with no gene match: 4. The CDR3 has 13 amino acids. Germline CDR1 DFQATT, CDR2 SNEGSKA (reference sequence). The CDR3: CSAGTGEDYGYTF. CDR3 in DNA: TGCAGTGCCGGGACAGGGGAAGACTATGGCTACACCTTC.

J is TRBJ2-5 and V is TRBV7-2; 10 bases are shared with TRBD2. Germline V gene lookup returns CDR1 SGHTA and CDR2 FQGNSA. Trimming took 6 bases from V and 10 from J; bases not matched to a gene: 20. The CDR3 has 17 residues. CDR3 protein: CASSPRGSGGGRDGQYF. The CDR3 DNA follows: TGTGCCAGCAGTCCCAGAGGCAGCGGGGGGGGAAGAGATGGCCAGTACTTC.

This CDR3 is CASKRDSEETQYF. CDR3 coding DNA: TGTGCCAGCAAACGGGACTCCGAAGAGACCCAGTACTTC. The rearrangement joins TRBV6-2 or TRBV6-3 to TRBJ2-5; a possible D gene is TRBD2 (6 bases). V lost 7 bases, J lost 3 bases, and 12 bases lay in between. CDR1 MNHEY and CDR2 SVGEGT come from the germline V gene. The CDR3 extends over 13 amino acids.

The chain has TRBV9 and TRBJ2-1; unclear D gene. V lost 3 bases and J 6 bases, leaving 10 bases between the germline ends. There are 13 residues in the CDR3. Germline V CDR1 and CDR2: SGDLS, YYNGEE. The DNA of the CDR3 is TGTGCCAGCAGCGCCGCCCGGTCCAATGAGCAGTTCTTC. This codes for CASSAARSNEQFF.

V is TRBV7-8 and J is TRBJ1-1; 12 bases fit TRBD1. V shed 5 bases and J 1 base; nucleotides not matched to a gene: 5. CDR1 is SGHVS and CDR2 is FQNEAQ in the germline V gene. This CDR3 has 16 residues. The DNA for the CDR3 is TGTGCCAGCAGCCCCGGGACAGGGGGCACGAACACTGAAGCTTTCTTT. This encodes CASSPGTGGTNTEAFF.

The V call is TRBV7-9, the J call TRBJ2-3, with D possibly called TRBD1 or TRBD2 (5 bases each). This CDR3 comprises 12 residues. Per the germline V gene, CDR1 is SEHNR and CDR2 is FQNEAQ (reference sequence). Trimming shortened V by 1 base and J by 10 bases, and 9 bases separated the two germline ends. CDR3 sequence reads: CASSLVRDPQYF. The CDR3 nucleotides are TGTGCCAGCAGCTTAGTGAGGGACCCGCAGTATTTT.

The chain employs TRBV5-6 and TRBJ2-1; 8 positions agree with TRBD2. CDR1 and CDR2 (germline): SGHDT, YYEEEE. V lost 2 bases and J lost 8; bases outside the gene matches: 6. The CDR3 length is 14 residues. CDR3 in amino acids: CASSLAGVVYEQFF. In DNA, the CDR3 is TGTGCCAGCAGCTTAGCGGGAGTGGTATATGAGCAGTTCTTC.

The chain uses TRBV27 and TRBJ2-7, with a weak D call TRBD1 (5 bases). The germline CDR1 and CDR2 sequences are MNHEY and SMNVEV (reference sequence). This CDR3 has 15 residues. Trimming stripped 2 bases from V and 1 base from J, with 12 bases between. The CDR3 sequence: CASSLRGRTSYEQYF. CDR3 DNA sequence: TGTGCCAGCAGTTTAAGGGGCAGAACATCCTACGAGCAGTACTTC.

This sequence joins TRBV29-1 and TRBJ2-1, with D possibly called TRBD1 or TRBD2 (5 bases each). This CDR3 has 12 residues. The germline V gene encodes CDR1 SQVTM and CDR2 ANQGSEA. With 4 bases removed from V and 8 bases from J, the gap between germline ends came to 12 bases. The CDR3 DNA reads TGCAGCGTTGGGGACCCTCCGGATGAGCAGTTCTTC. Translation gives CSVGDPPDEQFF.

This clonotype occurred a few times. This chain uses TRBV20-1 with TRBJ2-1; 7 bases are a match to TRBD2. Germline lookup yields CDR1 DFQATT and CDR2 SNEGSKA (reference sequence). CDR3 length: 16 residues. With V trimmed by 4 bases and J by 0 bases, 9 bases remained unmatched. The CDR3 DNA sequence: TGCAGTGCTACAAACCTAGCGGCAAGCTCCTACAATGAGCAGTTCTTC. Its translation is CSATNLAASSYNEQFF.

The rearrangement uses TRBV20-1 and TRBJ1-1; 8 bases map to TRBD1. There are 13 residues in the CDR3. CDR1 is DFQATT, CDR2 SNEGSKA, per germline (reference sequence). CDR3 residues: CSVELTGGFEAFF. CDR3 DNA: TGCTCCGTAGAACTCACAGGGGGTTTTGAAGCTTTCTTT.

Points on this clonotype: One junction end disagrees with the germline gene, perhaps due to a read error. CDR3 in DNA: TGCAGTGCTAGAGATCGGGGGGGGAGCTCCCACGAGCAGTACTTC. Protein product: CSARDRGGSSHEQYF. The V gene is TRBV20-1, the J gene TRBJ2-7; TRBD2 agrees at 8 bases. There are 15 residues in the CDR3. Germline V CDR1 and CDR2: DFQATT, SNEGSKA (reference sequence).

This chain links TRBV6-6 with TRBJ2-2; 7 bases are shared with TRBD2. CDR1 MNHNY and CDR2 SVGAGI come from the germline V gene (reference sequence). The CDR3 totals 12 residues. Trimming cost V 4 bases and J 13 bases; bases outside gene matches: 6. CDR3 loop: CASSSREEVLFF. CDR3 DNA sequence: TGTGCCAGCAGTTCCCGGGAGGAGGTGCTGTTTTTT.